The rows below give T cell receptor beta chains drawn from one sample of a study of regulatory T cells in long-lasting Graves disease. TCRdb called the multiplex PCR reads again in MiXCR, with one record for every CDR3 protein. The data show 350,000 to 400,000 distinct CDR3 sequences, 15% to 19% seen once. Sequences were derived from peripheral blood mononuclear cells (PBMCs), sampled at new diagnosis, from a patient treated with antithyroid drugs. The receptors were gathered from a female donor with Graves disease. Each CDR3 is given with its conserved first and last residue. A D gene is named only where the DNA matches it firmly. Size tells how often a clone was seen (once, few, many) or the class of an expanded clone, and some rows leave it out.

V gene	D gene	clone size	J gene	CDR3 protein	CDR3 DNA
TRBV6-1	.	many	TRBJ1-4	CASRDSGEATNEKLFF	TGTGCCAGCAGGGACAGCGGGGAGGCAACTAATGAAAAACTGTTTTTT
TRBV10-3	.	few	TRBJ2-6	CAISAATGARRGIGVLTF	TGTGCCATCAGTGCAGCAACCGGGGCGAGGAGGGGCATAGGCGTCCTGACTTTC
TRBV2	.	many	TRBJ2-3	CASSLRVRDTQYF	TGTGCCAGCAGTCTCAGGGTTAGAGATACGCAGTATTTT
TRBV7-2	TRBD1	many	TRBJ1-5	CASSPDRGEPQHF	TGTGCCAGCAGCCCTGACAGGGGAGAGCCCCAGCATTTT
TRBV28	.	many	TRBJ2-4	CASRLDSRNIQYF	TGTGCCAGCAGACTGGACAGTAGAAACATTCAGTACTTC
TRBV6-1	.	.	TRBJ2-1	CASSPRRLDNEQFF	TGTGCCAGCAGTCCTCGGAGGCTTGACAATGAGCAGTTCTTC
TRBV5-1	.	many	TRBJ2-1	CASRENRMYNEQFF	TGCGCCAGCAGGGAAAACAGGATGTACAATGAGCAGTTCTTC
TRBV4-3	.	.	TRBJ1-2	CASSRGGDRGRYGYTF	TGCGCCAGCAGCAGGGGGGGGGACCGAGGAAGGTATGGCTACACCTTC
TRBV20-1	.	many	TRBJ2-1	CSARDRDNEQFF	TGCAGTGCTAGAGACAGAGACAATGAGCAGTTCTTC
TRBV30	TRBD1	.	TRBJ1-6	CAWTLPGQGNSPLHF	TGTGCCTGGACTCTCCCGGGACAGGGAAATTCACCCCTCCACTTT
TRBV12-3/TRBV12-4	TRBD1	many	TRBJ2-7	CASSSLPGTGASYEQYF	TGTGCCAGCAGTTCCCTGCCCGGGACAGGGGCGTCCTACGAGCAGTACTTC
TRBV29-1	.	.	TRBJ1-1	CSASGMNTEAFF	TGCAGCGCCTCCGGAATGAACACTGAAGCTTTCTTT
TRBV20-1	TRBD2	.	TRBJ2-1	CSAIAGVIYNEQFF	TGCAGCGCAATAGCGGGAGTTATCTACAATGAGCAGTTCTTC
TRBV7-6	TRBD1	many	TRBJ1-1	CASSLWGTGNTEAFF	TGTGCCAGCAGCTTATGGGGGACAGGGAACACTGAAGCTTTCTTT
TRBV20-1	.	many	TRBJ2-5	CSARDGQAAETQYF	TGCAGTGCTAGGGACGGACAAGCCGCCGAGACCCAGTACTTC
TRBV2	.	many	TRBJ1-1	CASDGPLGEAFF	TGTGCCAGCGACGGACCGCTTGGAGAAGCTTTCTTT
TRBV27	.	many	TRBJ2-3	CASSLGPRDTQYF	TGTGCCAGCAGTCTAGGACCAAGGGATACGCAGTATTTT
TRBV2	.	many	TRBJ1-2	CASGVVEGRGYTF	TGTGCCAGCGGAGTGGTTGAGGGCCGCGGCTACACCTTC
TRBV20-1	TRBD2	many	TRBJ2-2	CSAISGRNTGELFF	TGCAGTGCTATTAGCGGGAGGAACACCGGGGAGCTGTTTTTT
TRBV19	.	.	TRBJ1-1	CASSWRTEAFF	TGTGCCAGTAGTTGGAGAACTGAAGCTTTCTTT